What follows describes a single T cell receptor (beta chain). Its cognate antigen has yet to be identified. The input lacks base qualities; no much larger clone sits a single base away. The sample is drawn from a study of cytomegalovirus exposure and HLA in healthy donors (dated by TCRdb to about 2017). Background for the entire study: In an earlier analysis of 587 of the donors, around 290 Gb of sequence data and 90 million to 120 million unique TCR beta sequences from 150 million to 200 million T cells were reported. The study profiled the T cell repertoires of 500 to 800 subjects by immunosequencing and related them to cytomegalovirus serostatus. In an earlier analysis of more than 550 of the donors, high-throughput TCR beta sequencing was used to judge whether each TCR beta V gene segment behaved as functional or pseudogenic. Among the roughly 400 genotyped donors, approximately 81% belonged to the genetic ancestry cluster associated with self-reported Caucasian donors. All discovery cohort repertoires had been generated on a single sequencing platform. To predict cytomegalovirus infection status, the study combined high-throughput TCR immunosequencing, statistical association of individual TCRs with disease status, and machine learning. In a later analysis, previously published TCR beta repertoires from 550 to 750 donors were re-analyzed and high-resolution HLA genotyping was added so that TCR occurrence patterns could be studied. An early release that covered 500 to 800 HLA-typed donors contained around 330 gigabases of sequencing data and around 85 million unique TCR sequences. Typing coverage differed by locus: A, B, C, DRB1 and DQB1 were typed in roughly 629-640 donors, DQA1 in 522, DPA1 in around 610, and DPB1 in just under 480. Rather than drawing on any new phenotypic data, the later analysis identified candidate immune exposures from TCR beta sequences and the way those sequences occurred across donors. In addition to the first cohort of 500 to 850 subjects, a separate validation cohort of 120 different subjects was used. The study aimed to test whether cataloging public T cell receptors could reveal signatures of past pathogen exposure. Across approximately 400 genotyped donors of the cohort, an average of about 220,000 unique TCR beta nucleotide sequences per donor were sequenced, and roughly 18% of those sequences were non-productive. Class I and class II HLA loci were covered by the typing at four-digit resolution. Donor age, sex, ethnicity and CMV serostatus were compiled alongside the repertoire data. Because of strong linkage in the cohort, 4 to 6 DR-DQ haplotypes were treated as single units for association and clustering. A later genetic analysis used genome-wide SNP genotypes for 398 of the 666 donors, treating that subset as a discovery cohort. Study-wide conclusions, independent of this receptor: Seventeen rarely observed V segments, including chromosome 9 orphons, were excluded from the earlier analysis of about 500 of the donors because counts were too low. In a later analysis, the rate of TCR association differed among HLA loci, with DRB1 alleles having the most associated TCRs and HLA-C alleles having the fewest. When HLA alleles, especially DR and DQ, strongly co-occurred, attributing TCR associations to individual alleles was difficult. Because some donors lacked HLA typing at each locus, the association tests relied only on the typed subset. The classifier was reported to diagnose cytomegalovirus status with high specificity and sensitivity in both the original and validation cohorts. While some public TCRs were present in many individuals, most TCR sequences turned up only very rarely across donors. Several of the top co-occurrence clusters appeared to be linked to parvovirus B19, influenza, CMV and Epstein-Barr virus, according to a later analysis. According to the authors, the approach could potentially be generalized to other disease states and immunological phenotypes. Correlated functional status among segregating V segments might reflect linkage disequilibrium, but an unknown experimental factor could not be ruled out. Compared with the approximately 710-donor mean, donors in an Asian-associated ancestry cluster had fewer N-insertions in productive TCRs, according to a later genetic analysis. An association between a missense DCLRE1C variant and V-gene and J-gene trimming of TCR beta chains was found in a later genetic analysis and replicated in an independent cohort. The only immune exposure information available for the cohort was CMV serostatus. An earlier analysis of some 590 of the donors showed that most TCR beta V segments appeared in productive rearrangements either about 87% or about 30% of the time, which broadly matched IMGT annotations. Specific HLA alleles were associated with about 17,000 TCR beta sequences at a false discovery rate of 0.05 in a later analysis. A further reported finding was that TCR beta sequences accurately predicted the HLA-A and HLA-B alleles for most subjects in the first cohort. A later analysis found that HLA-associated TCR beta chains were more clonally expanded and had lower generation probabilities than equally common non-associated chains. A later analysis found that most CMV-associated TCR beta chains appeared HLA-restricted, with HLA associations seemingly driven largely by CMV exposure. A few of the identified cytomegalovirus-associated TCR beta chains were confirmed in vitro to be specific for cytomegalovirus antigens. In this cohort, only TCR beta chains were sequenced, and detectable features were limited by the absence of alpha or paired-chain data. Some IMGT-functional V segments, including TRBV6-2 and TRBV6-3, could not be distinguished by the 87-base-pair reads and were therefore excluded. A group of highly shared sequence variants was considered likely to be a technical artifact of the sequencing pipeline. Sequencing depth was assumed to be roughly uniform across donors in the presence/absence analyses, though that assumption may not hold. In the study, approximately 150 TCR beta chains were listed as associated with cytomegalovirus.

The CDR3 has 15 amino acids, counting the end cysteine and phenylalanine. Only the CDR3 part of the read is kept: 45 bases, read in frame from the first base. V is cut by 1 base and J by 2 bases, and the space between the germline ends is 12 bases. The germline V gene (reference sequence) sets CDR1 to LNHDA and CDR2 to SQIVND. The cohort was made up of under 800 healthy bone marrow donors. At the time of sampling, every cohort member was nominally healthy, though immune exposures that went unrecorded were likely present. The donor was CMV seropositive and belonged to the group of more than 250 seropositive cohort members. A peripheral blood sample was provided by each donor, and peripheral blood mononuclear cells were used for TCR beta sequencing. The Qiagen DNeasy Blood Extraction Kit was used to extract genomic DNA from the blood cell samples. Receptors were amplified or captured by the immunoSEQ multiplex PCR assay. The multiplex PCR relied on a mix of 60 forward primers for TCR Vbeta segments and 13 reverse primers for TCR Jbeta segments. Amplification of the CDR3 region of rearranged TCR beta genes was performed with a multiplex PCR assay on genomic DNA. The Illumina HiSeq System was used to sequence the amplified TCR beta libraries as 87-base-pair reads. The study's processing was this. A later analysis counted approximately 74 million unique TCR beta chains across the roughly 700 repertoires, and 10 million to 11 million of these chains were shared by at least two donors. A nearest-neighbor algorithm error-corrected the raw reads and collapsed the reads into unique sequences, merging closely related sequences to remove PCR and sequencing errors. CDR3 sequences were aligned to IMGT reference sequences to assign V, D and J gene segments. Each retained sequence needed at least a six-nucleotide match to both a V gene segment and a J gene segment. Rearrangements were classified as productive when the CDR3 lacked stop codons and remained in frame with V and J, and all other rearrangements were classified as non-productive. Following IMGT convention, CDR3 was defined as the stretch from the second conserved V-encoded cysteine to the conserved J-encoded phenylalanine. In an earlier analysis of around 540 of the donors, sequences lacking an unambiguous match to a single V gene segment were excluded. An earlier analysis of 500 to 700 of the donors classified V segments as functional when productive rearrangements were above 56.7% and as segregating when the standard deviation between donors was above 5%. A statistical classification framework was built to diagnose cytomegalovirus status from the catalog of TCR beta chain sequences. In a later analysis, TCR nucleotide sequences were compared against IMGT/GENE-DB human TR gene sequences so that V and J genes could be assigned. Using the TCRdist pipeline, a later analysis assigned CDR3 sequences along with most-parsimonious VDJ recombination scenarios. In a later analysis, every TCR beta chain was defined by the combination of its CDR3 amino acid sequence and its V-gene family, and reads without a unique V-gene family were dropped. As a way to deal with suspected cross-contamination and a sequencing artifact, a later analysis dropped 592 nucleotide sequences that were highly shared and had low generation probability. For each public chain, a later analysis derived a clonal expansion index from normalized ranks of inferred template counts within each repertoire. Generation probabilities in a later analysis came from a VDJ recombination model fitted to out-of-frame rearrangements, and those results were checked against IGoR. In a later analysis, hypergeometric tests were used to score TCR-TCR, TCR-HLA and TCR-CMV co-occurrence, with a repertoire-size bias correction applied to TCR pairs. False discovery rates were estimated in a later analysis by permuting HLA or CMV assignments 20 times. In a later analysis, co-occurring TCRs were grouped with DBSCAN, and TCRdist sequence similarity was added when clustering was performed within HLA-allele-positive subsets. Repertoires with fewer than 30,000 or more than 120,000 public chains were left out of co-occurrence clustering, as were four to six repertoires with anomalous nucleotide sharing. TCRdb took over this immuneACCESS table, retaining in-frame rearrangements with V and J assigned. Such tables are incomplete; in checked studies, under half of the missing clones stem from an unresolved V gene, and the remainder is unexplained. The V and J calls and clone size are taken from that table; D and trimming were inferred from the DNA. Across this sample there are under 90,000 clones, with 77% seen only once. Approximately 3% of the sample is taken by the ten largest.

This TCR was sampled from a man aged 50-59 years in good health and CMV-seropositive. In this chain, TRBV19 is recombined with TRBJ2-7, with TRBD2 perhaps the D gene, on 6 matching bases. Sequencing input: PBMCs. The CDR3 corresponds to CASSIGASAPYEQYF. The nucleotides are TGTGCCAGTAGTATAGGGGCTAGCGCACCCTACGAGCAGTACTTC.